These T cell receptor beta chains were read from a single sample in a study of OX40 agonist ivuxolimab in advanced cancers. Profiling relied on immunoSEQ multiplex PCR, and the TCRdb table lists in-frame clones only, not all of them. The sample lists about 20,000 clones, about 90% occurring once. Sequenced here: CD4+ or CD8+ T cells sorted from blood, sampled in a trial of the OX40 agonist ivuxolimab. The receptors here all came from an adult with an advanced solid tumor such as melanoma, head and neck, liver or kidney cancer. The conserved cysteine and the conserved F or W are not part of the CDR3 here. The order of the fields is V gene, CDR3 protein.

TRBV6-1 ASSEEIGAMDGYT
TRBV19 ASSNHLTKNTEAF
TRBV5-4 ASSLVGCLAGVLETQY
TRBV27 ASSEDREYNEQF
TRBV4-1 ASSPGQDGVGELF
TRBV14 ASSSSEQY
TRBV6-5 ASGGSYNSPLH
TRBV19 ASSNRLTPYSNQPQH
TRBV19 ASSEGWRSEAF
TRBV11-2 ASSPPGTGDGYT
TRBV4-1 ASSQDSHYGYT
TRBV14 ASSMQGSQETQY
TRBV2 ASRTSGTGEIGEQF
TRBV6-5 ASSTGHNPRELF
TRBV19 ASSQGSNSPLH
TRBV19 ASIRGQGAGNGYT
TRBV7-9 ASSLASGGYTGELF
TRBV29-1 SVGTGEDYGYT
TRBV2 ASSRTGQETQY
TRBV5-6 ASSQTGEFPGELF
TRBV2 ASRPLAGGDTQY
TRBV6-1 ASVSANTEAF
TRBV13 ASRSSNTEAF
TRBV29-1 SVGDVTGELF
TRBV6-1 ASRRGGETQY
TRBV7-9 ASSLGLAGGPGYNEQF
TRBV4-1 ASSPSDGYEQY
TRBV29-1 SVRVEDTEAF
TRBV30 AWSSGQSTGELF
TRBV7-9 ASSSTSGGVQETQY
TRBV9 ASSPRRGGAHTGELF
TRBV6-4 ASSEQGGTGELF
TRBV5-4 ASSFPTHNTAYEQY
TRBV30 AHGDRGGAYEQY
TRBV29-1 SVIRGNTDTQY
TRBV27 ASSPDGYLSYNEQF
TRBV27 ASSLEQGTLYGYT
TRBV2 ASRRDRGLSDTQY
TRBV10-2 ASSVGTYNEQF
TRBV5-6 ASSLGSGTDTQY
TRBV6-5 ATLRGDEQF
TRBV4-2 ASSQESGRVTGETQY
TRBV29-1 SARTSLNYEQY
TRBV5-1 ASSLDGHRDSRDNYGYT
TRBV4-1 ASSQDASGGRETQY
TRBV2 ASSDGQGKGYEQY
TRBV19 ASSPRWTGGDYGYT
TRBV7-9 ASSLGPAVGTEAF
TRBV13 ASSLGVEQY
TRBV27 ASSSLPGRGPAEQY